The present T cell receptor (beta chain) was sequenced within a study of tumor T cells in aggressive B-cell lymphoma. With 4 bases removed from V and 0 bases from J, the gap between germline ends came to 10 bases. Germline V CDR1 and CDR2: MNHEY, SVGAGI. This CDR3 is 15 amino acids long. The table came from immunoSEQ multiplex PCR; TCRdb's copy has only in-frame clones and leaves some out. The sample has 8,400 or so clones, approximately 80% seen once. In its sample, this clone was seen a few times. This chain uses TRBV6-5 with TRBJ1-3; no definite D call. Sequences were obtained from tumor tissue. The source of this sequence is an adult with diffuse large B cell lymphoma. CDR3 DNA sequence: TGTGCCAGCAGTTCCCCGAGGAGCTCTGGAAACACCATATATTTT. Translated, it gives CASSSPRSSGNTIYF.